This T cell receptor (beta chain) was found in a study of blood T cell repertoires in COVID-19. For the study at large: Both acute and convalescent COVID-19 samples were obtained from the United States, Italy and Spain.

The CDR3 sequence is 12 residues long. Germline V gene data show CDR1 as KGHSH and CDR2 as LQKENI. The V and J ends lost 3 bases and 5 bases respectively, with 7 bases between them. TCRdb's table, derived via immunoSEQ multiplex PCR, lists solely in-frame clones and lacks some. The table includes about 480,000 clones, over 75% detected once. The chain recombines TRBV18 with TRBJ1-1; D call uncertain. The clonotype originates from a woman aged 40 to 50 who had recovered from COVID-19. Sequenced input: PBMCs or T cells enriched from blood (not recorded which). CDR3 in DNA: TGTGCCAGCTCACCCTCGGGGACTGAAGCTTTCTTT. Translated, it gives CASSPSGTEAFF.